Presented here are 9 T cell receptor beta chains from one specimen sequenced in a study of cytomegalovirus exposure and HLA in healthy donors. 60 Vbeta and 13 Jbeta primers were used in PCR. TCRdb's copy holds only in-frame clones and misses some; the assay was immunoSEQ multiplex PCR. The sample gives over 150,000 clones, approximately 80% of which show up once; 4% to 6% is in the top ten. The sample comprised PBMCs. All receptors derive from a man in his late teens or twenties in good health and CMV-seronegative.

In the case of this clone: An end of the junction does not agree with germline; a read error may underlie this. This chain links TRBV7-7 with TRBJ2-5, with TRBD1 matching 11 bases. Germline lookup yields CDR1 SSHAT and CDR2 FNYEAQ (reference sequence). This CDR3 is 17 amino acids long. CDR3 DNA sequence: TGTGCTAGCAGCCGACTCCTTCCGGGACAGGGGGTGGAGACCCAGTACTTC. It yields the protein CASSRLLPGQGVETQYF.

V and J are TRBV9 and TRBJ1-6; TRBD1 agrees at 8 bases. The germline V gene has CDR1 SGDLS and CDR2 YYNGEE. The CDR3 spans 14 residues. V shed 3 bases and J 5 bases; nucleotides not matched to a gene: 1. The CDR3 DNA sequence: TGTGCCAGCAGCGCGGGACAGGATAATTCACCCCTCCACTTT. Residues: CASSAGQDNSPLHF.

As to this clone: The same CDR3 also results from other DNA sequences found in this sample. This sequence joins TRBV9 and TRBJ2-7, with 7 positions matching TRBD1. The V gene's germline CDR1 is SGDLS and CDR2 YYNGEE. The CDR3 length is 14 residues. With V trimmed by 0 bases and J by 3 bases, 3 bases remained unmatched. The CDR3 DNA follows: TGTGCCAGCAGCGTAGGGACAGGCTTCTACGAGCAGTACTTC. It specifies CASSVGTGFYEQYF.

The chain links TRBV7-2 to TRBJ1-3; D remains unclear. Germline V gene lookup returns CDR1 SGHTA and CDR2 FQGNSA. Deletions cut 5 bases from V and 2 bases from J, with 16 bases between. CDR3 size: 16 residues. The CDR3 DNA reads TGTGCCAGCAGCCAACAAGTCCGATCCGCTGGAAACACCATATATTTT. Translation: CASSQQVRSAGNTIYF.

The DNA of the CDR3 is TGTGCCAGCATCACTAAGGGGGTTCAGCCCCAGCATTTT. Translated: CASITKGVQPQHF. The genes are TRBV28 and TRBJ1-5, with D possibly TRBD1 on 6 matching bases. Between the trimmed V and J ends, which lost 7 bases and 6 bases, there was a span of 13 bases. The CDR3 covers 13 residues. The V gene's germline CDR1 is MDHEN and CDR2 SYDVKM.

The genes are TRBV6-1 and TRBJ2-7; D is undetermined. Per the germline V gene, CDR1 is MNHNS and CDR2 is SASEGT. This CDR3 comprises 14 residues. V lost 6 bases to trimming and J lost 2 bases, with 14 bases between them. The CDR3 DNA follows: TGTGCCAGCAGCGAACCACTTGAGACCTACGAGCAGTACTTC. Its protein product is CASSEPLETYEQYF.

The J gene is TRBJ1-2, the V gene TRBV12-2; the table's D call, TRBD1, was not checked against the DNA. TRBV12-2 corresponds to a pseudogene. The CDR3 consists of 15 residues. The CDR3 here is CASRRGGTENYGYTF. For the CDR3, the DNA is TGTGCAAGTCGCCGTGGCGGGACAGAAAACTATGGCTACACCTTC.

This chain connects TRBV6-7 to TRBJ2-7; the D gene is possibly TRBD2 (6 bases). TRBV6-7 is recorded as an ORF, its role being uncertain. The CDR3 extends over 13 amino acids. The V end was cut by 2 bases, the J end by 10 bases, with 15 bases between. CDR3: CASSYLPPGLQYF. DNA of the CDR3: TGTGCCAGCAGTTACCTACCGCCGGGACTCCAGTACTTC.

This clone has just one count. The gene calls are TRBV7-9 and TRBJ2-7; 7 bases are a match to TRBD1. Trimming took 1 base from V and 6 from J; bases not matched to a gene: 0. The CDR3 length is 12 residues. Per germline, CDR1 SEHNR and CDR2 FQNEAQ (reference sequence). The CDR3 loop reads CASSLEGAEQYF. The CDR3, as DNA: TGTGCCAGCAGCTTAGAGGGGGCCGAGCAGTACTTC.